Sequencing of this T cell receptor (beta chain) was carried out in a study of blood T cell repertoires in COVID-19. Turning to the study itself: Whether acute or convalescent, the COVID-19 samples came from the United States, Italy and Spain. In each case, the material was cDNA or gDNA derived from T cells, B-cell-depleted T cells, or PBMCs.

Methods used by the authors: Amplification from reference gene primers served as the basis for estimated nucleated cell counts. The method was immunoSEQ multiplex PCR; TCRdb's version includes in-frame clones alone and lacks a portion of them. That table is the source of V, J and clone size, and D and trimming were worked out from the DNA. The sample includes some 100,000 clones, approximately 91% of them seen just once. This CDR3 contains 15 residues. Losses at the gene ends were 3 bases for V and 0 bases for J; bases not matched to a gene: 2. Germline CDR1 LNHDA, CDR2 SQIVND (reference sequence). This clone was found a few times.

The receptor comes from a human donor with active COVID-19. The donor label of this sample is uncertain. Material for sequencing was peripheral blood. This chain connects TRBV19 to TRBJ2-7, with 10 bases aligning to TRBD1. The chain's CDR3 is CASSMGTGDSYEQYF. In nucleotides, the CDR3 is TGTGCCAGTAGTATGGGGACAGGGGACTCCTACGAGCAGTACTTC.